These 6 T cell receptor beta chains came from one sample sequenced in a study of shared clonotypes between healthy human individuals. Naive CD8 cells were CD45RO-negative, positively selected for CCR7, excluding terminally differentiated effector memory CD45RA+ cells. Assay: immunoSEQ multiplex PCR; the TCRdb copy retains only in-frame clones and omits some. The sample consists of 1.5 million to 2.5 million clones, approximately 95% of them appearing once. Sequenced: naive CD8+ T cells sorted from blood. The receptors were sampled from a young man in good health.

The CDR3 loop reads CASGVTSGNPQETQYF. The CDR3 DNA sequence: TGTGCCAGCGGAGTGACTAGCGGGAATCCCCAGGAGACCCAGTACTTC. The chain is built from TRBV28 and TRBJ2-5, with TRBD2 matching over 11 bases. The V gene end was trimmed by 8 bases and the J gene end by 5 bases; junction bases not matched to a gene: 13. The CDR3 consists of 16 residues. Germline V gene lookup returns CDR1 MDHEN and CDR2 SYDVKM. The complete variable domain, with remaining parts taken from reference TRBV28 and TRBJ2-5, reads DVKVTQSSRYLVKRTGEKVFLECVQDMDHENMFWYRQDPGLGLRLIYFSYDVKMKEKGDIPEGYSVSREKKERFSLILESASTNQTSMYLCASGVTSGNPQETQYFGPGTRLLVL.

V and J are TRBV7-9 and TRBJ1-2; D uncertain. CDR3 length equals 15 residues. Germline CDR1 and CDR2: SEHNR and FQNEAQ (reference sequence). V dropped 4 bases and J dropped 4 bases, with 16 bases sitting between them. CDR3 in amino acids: CASSSDWEGFYGYTF. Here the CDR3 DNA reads TGTGCCAGCAGCTCAGACTGGGAAGGGTTCTATGGCTACACCTTC. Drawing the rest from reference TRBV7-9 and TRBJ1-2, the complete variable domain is DTGVSQNPRHKITKRGQNVTFRCDPISEHNRLYWYRQTLGQGPEFLTYFQNEAQLEKSRLLSDRFSAERPKGSFSTLEIQRTEQGDSAMYLCASSSDWEGFYGYTFGSGTRLTVV.

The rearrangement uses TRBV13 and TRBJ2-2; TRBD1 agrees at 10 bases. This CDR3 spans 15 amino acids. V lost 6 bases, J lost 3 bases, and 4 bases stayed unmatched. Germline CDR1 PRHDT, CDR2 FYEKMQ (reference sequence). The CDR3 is CASRKDRGDTGELFF. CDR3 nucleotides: TGTGCCAGCAGAAAGGACAGGGGGGACACCGGGGAGCTGTTTTTT.

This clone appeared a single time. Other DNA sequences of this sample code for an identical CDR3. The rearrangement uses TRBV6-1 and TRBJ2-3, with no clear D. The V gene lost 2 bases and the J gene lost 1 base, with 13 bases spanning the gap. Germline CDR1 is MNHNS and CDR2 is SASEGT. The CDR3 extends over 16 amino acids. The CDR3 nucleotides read TGTGCCAGCAGTGAATGGGCCCTAGAGGGCACAGATACGCAGTATTTT. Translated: CASSEWALEGTDTQYF.

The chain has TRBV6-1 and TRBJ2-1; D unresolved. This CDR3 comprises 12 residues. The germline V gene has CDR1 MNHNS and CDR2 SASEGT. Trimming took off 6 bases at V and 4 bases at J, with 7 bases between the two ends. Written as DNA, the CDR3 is TGTGCCAGCAGCAATAATTACAATGAGCAGTTCTTC. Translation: CASSNNYNEQFF.

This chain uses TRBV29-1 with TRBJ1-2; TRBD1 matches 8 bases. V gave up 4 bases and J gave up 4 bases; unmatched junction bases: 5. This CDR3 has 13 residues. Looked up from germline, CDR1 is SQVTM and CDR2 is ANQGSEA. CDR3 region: CSVGTGTGYGYTF. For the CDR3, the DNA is TGCAGCGTTGGAACCGGGACAGGCTATGGCTACACCTTC. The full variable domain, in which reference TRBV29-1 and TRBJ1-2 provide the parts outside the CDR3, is SAVISQKPSRDICQRGTSLTIQCQVDSQVTMMFWYRQQPGQSLTLIATANQGSEATYESGFVIDKFPISRPNLTFSTLTVSNMSPEDSSIYLCSVGTGTGYGYTFGSGTRLTVV.